These 25 T cell receptor beta chains came from one sample sequenced in a study of cytomegalovirus exposure and HLA in healthy donors. TCRdb keeps only in-frame clones here, not all; method: immunoSEQ multiplex PCR. The sample has around 250,000 clones, around 91% seen once; the top ten hold 0.35% to 0.45%. Material for sequencing was PBMCs. The receptors were gathered from a woman in her late teens or twenties in good health and CMV-seronegative.

The chain joins TRBV4-3 to TRBJ2-4; TRBD2 matches 9 bases. Unmatched junction bases numbered 6, after V lost 0 bases and J lost 9 bases. The CDR3 totals 15 residues. Germline V gives CDR1 LGHNA, CDR2 YSLEER. The CDR3, as DNA: TGCGCCAGCAGCCAAGATCCGCGGGGGGGAAGCATTCAGTACTTC. As protein: CASSQDPRGGSIQYF.

The chain employs TRBV9 and TRBJ2-2; the D gene is possibly TRBD1 (6 bases). This CDR3 region has 17 residues. The V end lost 0 bases, the J end lost 6 bases, and 18 bases lay between the germline ends. Germline V gene sequence: CDR1 SGDLS, CDR2 YYNGEE. In DNA form, the CDR3 reads TGTGCCAGCAGCGTAGACCAAGGACAGAGTGGTTCCGGGGAGCTGTTTTTT. Its translation is CASSVDQGQSGSGELFF.

V gene TRBV7-9 combines with J gene TRBJ2-7; 9 bases fit TRBD1. The V gene's germline CDR1 is SEHNR and CDR2 FQNEAQ (reference sequence). This CDR3 is built from 15 residues. V gave up 5 bases and J gave up 7 bases; unmatched junction bases: 12. The CDR3 nucleotides are TGTGCCAGCAGCCGGGAAACAGGGGGCTTTTGGGAGCAGTACTTC. It translates to CASSRETGGFWEQYF. Looking up the rest from reference TRBV7-9 and TRBJ2-7 gives the full variable domain: DTGVSQNPRHKITKRGQNVTFRCDPISEHNRLYWYRQTLGQGPEFLTYFQNEAQLEKSRLLSDRFSAERPKGSFSTLEIQRTEQGDSAMYLCASSRETGGFWEQYFGPGTRLTVT.

CDR3 amino acids: CASTSPGGGYNSPLHF. DNA for the CDR3: TGTGCCAGCACCTCCCCTGGGGGGGGGTATAATTCACCCCTCCACTTT. The V gene is TRBV28, the J gene TRBJ1-6; D may be TRBD1 (5 bases). V was pared by 7 bases and J by 4 bases, with 17 bases between. The CDR3 is 16 residues long. The V gene's germline CDR1 is MDHEN and CDR2 SYDVKM. The variable domain in full, completed from reference TRBV28 and TRBJ1-6, reads DVKVTQSSRYLVKRTGEKVFLECVQDMDHENMFWYRQDPGLGLRLIYFSYDVKMKEKGDIPEGYSVSREKKERFSLILESASTNQTSMYLCASTSPGGGYNSPLHFGNGTRLTVT.

This chain connects TRBV28 to TRBJ1-2, with 7 positions matching TRBD1. Germline lookup yields CDR1 MDHEN and CDR2 SYDVKM. The V and J ends lost 5 bases and 3 bases, in that order; junction bases with no gene match: 6. CDR3 length equals 14 residues. CDR3 region: CASSPRGLYYGYTF. CDR3 DNA: TGTGCCAGCAGTCCCAGGGGGTTATACTATGGCTACACCTTC.

This sequence joins TRBV27 and TRBJ2-1, with a weak D call TRBD1 (6 bases). The germline V gene encodes CDR1 MNHEY and CDR2 SMNVEV (reference sequence). CDR3 size: 14 residues. V was cut by 2 bases and J by 6 bases, with 11 bases left in between. The CDR3 region has the DNA TGTGCCAGCAGTTTAAGGGGGTTCGTCAATGAGCAGTTCTTC. Residues: CASSLRGFVNEQFF.

V gene TRBV6-1 combines with J gene TRBJ2-1, with 11 bases aligning to TRBD2. The germline V gene encodes CDR1 MNHNS and CDR2 SASEGT. The CDR3 is 15 residues long. Trimming cost V 0 bases and J 7 bases; bases outside gene matches: 2. CDR3 bases: TGTGCCAGCAGTGAAGCCGCTAGCGGGGGGAATGAGCAGTTCTTC. Translating gives CASSEAASGGNEQFF.

This clone came up once. This chain joins TRBV7-2 and TRBJ2-7; perhaps TRBD1 as D (5 bases). CDR3 length: 15 residues. Trimming removed 5 bases from V and 0 bases from J, with 14 bases in between. Germline loops: CDR1 SGHTA, CDR2 FQGNSA. CDR3 loop: CASSPRALSSYEQYV. The CDR3 DNA is TGTGCCAGCAGCCCCAGGGCCTTGAGCTCCTACGAGCAGTACGTC.

The chain combines TRBV27 with TRBJ1-3; D gene unclear. This CDR3 is built from 16 residues. Per germline, CDR1 MNHEY and CDR2 SMNVEV (reference sequence). V gave up 4 bases and J gave up 1 base, with 14 bases separating them. CDR3 region: CASSYNEGGSGNTIYF. The CDR3 DNA sequence: TGTGCCAGCAGTTACAACGAGGGAGGGTCTGGAAACACCATATATTTT.

The CDR3: CASSPPGLAPNEQYF. CDR3 in DNA: TGTGCCAGCAGTCCCCCGGGACTAGCGCCCAACGAGCAGTACTTC. V is TRBV25-1 and J is TRBJ2-7, with 10 bases aligning to TRBD2. Germline V CDR1 and CDR2: MGHDK, SYGVNS. The CDR3 has 15 residues. The V gene end was trimmed by 5 bases and the J gene end by 5 bases; junction bases not matched to a gene: 9.

This chain joins TRBV5-6 and TRBJ1-2, with 7 bases fitting TRBD1. J gave up 7 bases and V 4 bases, and 10 bases lay outside the gene matches. Germline CDR1 SGHDT, CDR2 YYEEEE. The CDR3 is 14 residues long. As DNA, the CDR3 is TGTGCCAGCAGCCGACCGACAGGGACCCTTGGCTACACCTTC. This translates into CASSRPTGTLGYTF.

V usage is TRBV6-4 and J usage is TRBJ2-3; 11 positions match TRBD1. Germline V gene sequence: CDR1 MRHNA, CDR2 SNTAGT. Trimming removed 2 bases from V and 3 bases from J; junction bases left unmatched: 1. This CDR3 comprises 15 residues. Here the CDR3 reads CASSDGQGATDTQYF. The CDR3 nucleotides read TGTGCCAGCAGTGACGGACAGGGGGCAACAGATACGCAGTATTTT.

V and J are TRBV6-6 and TRBJ1-4; D is undetermined. The CDR3 loop spans 13 amino acids. The ends were cut back, 6 bases at V and 7 bases at J, with 12 bases in the middle. The germline V gene has CDR1 MNHNY and CDR2 SVGAGI (reference sequence). The chain's CDR3 is CASSREGLEKLFF. In nucleotides, the CDR3 is TGTGCCAGCAGCCGAGAGGGCCTTGAAAAACTGTTTTTT.

The chain is built from TRBV6-5 and TRBJ1-1; D call uncertain. There are 14 residues in the CDR3. Trimming took off 0 bases at V and 3 bases at J, with 8 bases between the two ends. Germline V gives CDR1 MNHEY, CDR2 SVGAGI. The CDR3 region has the DNA TGTGCCAGCAGTTACTCCGAGGGTTACACTGAAGCTTTCTTT. Encoded protein: CASSYSEGYTEAFF.

The chain combines TRBV2 with TRBJ2-7; 10 bases align to TRBD1. The J segment lost 4 bases and the V segment lost 6 bases, leaving 9 bases of the junction unmatched. Germline-derived CDR1 and CDR2 are SNHLY and FYNNEI. The CDR3 covers 15 residues. CDR3 DNA sequence: TGTGCCAGCAGAGAGGGGACAGGGGTACAGTACGAGCAGTACTTC. Translated: CASREGTGVQYEQYF.

The J gene is TRBJ1-2, the V gene TRBV6-1; unclear D gene. CDR1 MNHNS and CDR2 SASEGT come from the germline V gene. V lost 5 bases and J lost 8, with 9 bases in between. This CDR3 spans 11 amino acids. This chain's CDR3 is CASSHGYGYTF. CDR3 bases: TGTGCCAGCAGTCACGGTTACGGCTACACCTTC.

The V gene is TRBV4-1, the J gene TRBJ1-5; 7 nucleotides agree with TRBD1. The CDR3 runs to 15 residues. The J segment lost 3 bases and the V segment lost 1 base, leaving 3 bases of the junction unmatched. Germline CDR1 and CDR2: MGHRA and YSYEKL. CDR3 loop: CASSQGTGFNQPQHF. CDR3 nucleotides: TGCGCCAGCAGCCAAGGGACAGGATTCAATCAGCCCCAGCATTTT.

A few counts support this clone. The chain joins TRBV28 to TRBJ2-7, with 9 nucleotides matching TRBD1. CDR3 size: 16 residues. Germline V gives CDR1 MDHEN, CDR2 SYDVKM. Trimming took 6 bases from V and 1 from J; bases not matched to a gene: 10. This CDR3 is CASSPTPGTGSYEQYV. The CDR3, as DNA: TGTGCCAGCAGCCCCACACCCGGGACAGGGTCCTACGAGCAGTACGTC.

This chain connects TRBV28 to TRBJ1-1; 8 nucleotides match TRBD1. This CDR3 contains 13 residues. Unmatched junction bases numbered 7, after V lost 5 bases and J lost 8 bases. Germline V gives CDR1 MDHEN, CDR2 SYDVKM. This CDR3 reads CASSLRQGPEAFF. CDR3 DNA: TGTGCCAGCAGTCTCAGACAGGGGCCGGAAGCTTTCTTT.

The chain combines TRBV21-1 with TRBJ1-6; the D call of TRBD1 is as the table states it, not checked on the DNA. TRBV21-1 is labeled a pseudogene. The CDR3 consists of 15 residues. The chain's CDR3 is CASERTGQCNSPLHF. The CDR3 region has the DNA TGTGCCAGCGAAAGGACAGGGCAATGTAATTCACCCCTCCACTTT.

This clone was picked up one time. V and J are TRBV9 and TRBJ1-1; maybe TRBD1 (5 bases). This CDR3 region has 16 residues. Between the trimmed V and J ends, which lost 4 bases and 4 bases, there was a span of 20 bases. CDR1 SGDLS and CDR2 YYNGEE come from the germline V gene. The CDR3 protein is CASSPTNRAGLTEAFF. The CDR3 DNA is TGTGCCAGCAGCCCAACCAACCGGGCAGGGCTCACTGAAGCTTTCTTT.

The chain uses TRBV6-5 and TRBJ1-4; D perhaps matches TRBD1 (6 bases). The germline V gene encodes CDR1 MNHEY and CDR2 SVGAGI. The CDR3 spans 14 residues. Trimming cost V 4 bases and J 6 bases, with 12 bases left between them. This chain's CDR3 is CASSSPGVHEKLFF. In DNA form, the CDR3 reads TGTGCCAGCAGTTCCCCAGGGGTCCATGAAAAACTGTTTTTT.

The CDR3 loop is CASSETGVQETQYF. DNA of the CDR3: TGTGCCAGCAGCGAGACGGGGGTACAAGAGACCCAGTACTTC. V gene TRBV9 combines with J gene TRBJ2-5; tentative D call: TRBD2 (6 bases). The CDR3 consists of 14 residues. Germline assignment: CDR1 SGDLS and CDR2 YYNGEE. Trimming stripped 3 bases from V and 2 bases from J, with 11 bases between.

The rearrangement uses TRBV28 and TRBJ2-1, with 8 nucleotides matching TRBD2. Looked up from germline, CDR1 is MDHEN and CDR2 is SYDVKM. The V gene end was trimmed by 1 base and the J gene end by 5 bases; junction bases not matched to a gene: 7. The CDR3 totals 16 residues. CDR3 DNA: TGTGCCAGCAGTTTATTGACGGGGGGGCGCAACAATGAGCAGTTCTTC. This codes for CASSLLTGGRNNEQFF.

This chain connects TRBV5-4 to TRBJ2-2; the D gene is possibly TRBD2 (7 bases). Trimming took off 5 bases at V and 3 bases at J, with 17 bases between the two ends. CDR1 is SGHNT, CDR2 YYREEE, per germline (reference sequence). This CDR3 region has 16 residues. CDR3 amino acids: CASRATKGGYTGELFF. The CDR3 DNA reads TGTGCCAGCAGGGCTACTAAGGGGGGGTACACCGGGGAGCTGTTTTTT.